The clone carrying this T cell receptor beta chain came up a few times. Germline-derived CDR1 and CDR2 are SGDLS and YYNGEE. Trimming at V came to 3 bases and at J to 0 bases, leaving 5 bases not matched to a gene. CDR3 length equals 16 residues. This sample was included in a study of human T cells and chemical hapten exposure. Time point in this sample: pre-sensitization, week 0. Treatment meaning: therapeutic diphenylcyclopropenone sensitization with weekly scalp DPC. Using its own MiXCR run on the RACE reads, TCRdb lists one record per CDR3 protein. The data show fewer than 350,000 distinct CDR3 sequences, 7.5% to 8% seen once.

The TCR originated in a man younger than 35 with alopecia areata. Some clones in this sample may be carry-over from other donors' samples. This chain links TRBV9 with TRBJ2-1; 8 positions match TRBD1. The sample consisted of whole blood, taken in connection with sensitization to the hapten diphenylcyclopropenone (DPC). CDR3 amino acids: CASSAGGGSSYNEQFF. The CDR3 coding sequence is TGTGCCAGCAGCGCAGGGGGCGGAAGCTCCTACAATGAGCAGTTCTTC.